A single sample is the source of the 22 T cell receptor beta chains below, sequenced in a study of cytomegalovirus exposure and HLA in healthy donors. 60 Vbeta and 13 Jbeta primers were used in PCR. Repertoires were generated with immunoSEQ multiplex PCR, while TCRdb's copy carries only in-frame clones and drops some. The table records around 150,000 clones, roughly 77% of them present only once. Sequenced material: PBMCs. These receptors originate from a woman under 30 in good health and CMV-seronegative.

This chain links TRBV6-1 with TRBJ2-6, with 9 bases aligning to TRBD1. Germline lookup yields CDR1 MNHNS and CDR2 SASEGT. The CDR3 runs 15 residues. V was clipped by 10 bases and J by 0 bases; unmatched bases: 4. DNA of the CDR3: TGTGCCAAGGGACAGGGAGACTCTGGGGCCAACGTCCTGACTTTC. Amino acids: CAKGQGDSGANVLTF.

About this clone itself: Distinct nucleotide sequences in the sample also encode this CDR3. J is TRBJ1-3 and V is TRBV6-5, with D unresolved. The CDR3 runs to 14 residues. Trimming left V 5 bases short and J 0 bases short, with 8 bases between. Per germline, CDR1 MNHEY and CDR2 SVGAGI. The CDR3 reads CASSPTISGNTIYF. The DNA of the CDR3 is TGTGCCAGCAGTCCCACAATCTCTGGAAACACCATATATTTT.

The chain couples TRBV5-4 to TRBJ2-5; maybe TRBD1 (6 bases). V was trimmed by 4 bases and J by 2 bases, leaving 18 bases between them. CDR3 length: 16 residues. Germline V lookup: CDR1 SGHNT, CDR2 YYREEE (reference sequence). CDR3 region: CASSTGRARAQETQYF. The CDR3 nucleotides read TGTGCCAGCAGCACAGGGCGAGCCAGAGCTCAAGAGACCCAGTACTTC.

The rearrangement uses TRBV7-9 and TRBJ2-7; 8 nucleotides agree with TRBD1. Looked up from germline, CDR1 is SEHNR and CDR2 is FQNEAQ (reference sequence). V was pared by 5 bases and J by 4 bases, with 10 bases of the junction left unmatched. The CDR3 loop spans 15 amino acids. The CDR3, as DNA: TGTGCCAGCAGCAGTGAAGAGGACAGGGCTTACGAGCAGTACTTC. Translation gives CASSSEEDRAYEQYF.

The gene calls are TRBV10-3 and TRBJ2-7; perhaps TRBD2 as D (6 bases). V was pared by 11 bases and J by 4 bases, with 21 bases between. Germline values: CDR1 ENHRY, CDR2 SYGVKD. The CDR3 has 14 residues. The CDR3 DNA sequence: TGTGCCGCCCGACCGGGACTCACAAATTACGAGCAGTACTTC. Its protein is CAARPGLTNYEQYF.

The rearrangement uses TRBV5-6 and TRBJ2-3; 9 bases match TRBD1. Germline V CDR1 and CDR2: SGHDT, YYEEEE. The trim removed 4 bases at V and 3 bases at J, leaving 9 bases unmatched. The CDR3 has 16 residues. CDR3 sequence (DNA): TGTGCCAGCAGCCAGTATGGGACAGGGAGTACAGATACGCAGTATTTT. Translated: CASSQYGTGSTDTQYF.

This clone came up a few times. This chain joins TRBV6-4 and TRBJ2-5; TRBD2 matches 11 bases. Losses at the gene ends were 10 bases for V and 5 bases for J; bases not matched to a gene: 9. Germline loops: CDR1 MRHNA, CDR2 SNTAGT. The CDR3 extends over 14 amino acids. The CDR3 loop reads CATSSGLAAETQYF. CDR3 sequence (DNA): TGTGCCACCTCTTCGGGACTAGCGGCGGAGACCCAGTACTTC.

The CDR3 loop is CASRKSVSSYNEQFF. The CDR3 DNA sequence: TGTGCCAGCAGAAAAAGCGTGAGCTCCTACAATGAGCAGTTCTTC. The chain is built from TRBV6-1 and TRBJ2-1; D is undetermined. Trimming took off 6 bases at V and 0 bases at J, with 12 bases between the two ends. CDR1 MNHNS and CDR2 SASEGT come from the germline V gene. This CDR3 has 15 residues.

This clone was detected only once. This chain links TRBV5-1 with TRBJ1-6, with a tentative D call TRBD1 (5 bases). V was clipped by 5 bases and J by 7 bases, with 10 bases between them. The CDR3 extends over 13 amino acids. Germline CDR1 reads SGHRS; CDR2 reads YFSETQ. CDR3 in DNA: TGCGCCAGCAGGCGGGACGCCAATTCACCCCTCCACTTT. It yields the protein CASRRDANSPLHF.

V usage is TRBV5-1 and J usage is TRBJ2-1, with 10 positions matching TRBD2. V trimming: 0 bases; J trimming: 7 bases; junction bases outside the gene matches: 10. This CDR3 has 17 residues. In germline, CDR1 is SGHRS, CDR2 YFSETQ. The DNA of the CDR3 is TGCGCCAGCAGCTTGGTATCTCCTAGCGGGAGTCGGAATGAGCAGTTCTTC. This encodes CASSLVSPSGSRNEQFF.

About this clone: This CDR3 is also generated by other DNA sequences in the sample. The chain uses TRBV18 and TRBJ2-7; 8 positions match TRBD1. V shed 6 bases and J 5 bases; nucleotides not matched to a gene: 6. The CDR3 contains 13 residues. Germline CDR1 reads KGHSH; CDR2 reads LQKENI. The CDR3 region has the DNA TGTGCCAGCTCGCCATCAGGGGGCCACGAGCAGTACTTC. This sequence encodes CASSPSGGHEQYF.

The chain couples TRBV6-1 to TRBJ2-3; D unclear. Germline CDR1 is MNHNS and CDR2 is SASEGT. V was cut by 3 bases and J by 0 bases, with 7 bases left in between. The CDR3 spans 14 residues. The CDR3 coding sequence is TGTGCCAGCAGTGAGACTCCCAGCACAGATACGCAGTATTTT. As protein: CASSETPSTDTQYF.

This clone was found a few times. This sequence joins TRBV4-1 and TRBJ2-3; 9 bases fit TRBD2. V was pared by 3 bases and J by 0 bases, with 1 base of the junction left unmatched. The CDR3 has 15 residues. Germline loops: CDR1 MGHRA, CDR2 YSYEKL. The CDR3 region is CASSHLAGSTDTQYF. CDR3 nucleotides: TGCGCCAGCAGCCATCTAGCGGGGAGCACAGATACGCAGTATTTT.

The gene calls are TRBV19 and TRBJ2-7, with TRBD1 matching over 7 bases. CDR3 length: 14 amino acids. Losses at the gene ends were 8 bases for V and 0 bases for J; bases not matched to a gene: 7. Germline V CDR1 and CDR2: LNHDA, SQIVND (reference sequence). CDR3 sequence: CASSGQAYSYEQYF. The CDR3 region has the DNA TGTGCCAGTTCCGGACAGGCGTACTCCTACGAGCAGTACTTC.

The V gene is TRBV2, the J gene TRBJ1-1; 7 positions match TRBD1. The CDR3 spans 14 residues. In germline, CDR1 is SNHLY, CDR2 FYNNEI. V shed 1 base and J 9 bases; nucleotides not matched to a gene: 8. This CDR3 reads CASSEEGALAQAFF. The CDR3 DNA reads TGTGCCAGCAGTGAAGAGGGGGCGCTGGCCCAAGCTTTCTTT.

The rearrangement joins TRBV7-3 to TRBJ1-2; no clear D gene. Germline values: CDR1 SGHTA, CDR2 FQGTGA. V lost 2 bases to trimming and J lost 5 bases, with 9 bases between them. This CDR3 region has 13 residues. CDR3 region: CASSLSGSYGYTF. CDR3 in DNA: TGTGCCAGCAGCTTATCAGGTTCTTATGGCTACACCTTC. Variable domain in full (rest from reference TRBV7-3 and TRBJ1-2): GAGVSQTPSNKVTEKGKYVELRCDPISGHTALYWYRQSLGQGPEFLIYFQGTGAADDSGLPNDRFFAVRPEGSVSTLKIQRTERGDSAVYLCASSLSGSYGYTFGSGTRLTVV.

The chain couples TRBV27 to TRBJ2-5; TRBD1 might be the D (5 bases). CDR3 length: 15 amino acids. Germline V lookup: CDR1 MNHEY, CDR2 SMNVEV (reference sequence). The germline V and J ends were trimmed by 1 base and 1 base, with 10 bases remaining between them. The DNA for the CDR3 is TGTGCCAGCAGTTTATGGGCAGGGCCCCAAGAGACCCAGTACTTC. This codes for CASSLWAGPQETQYF.

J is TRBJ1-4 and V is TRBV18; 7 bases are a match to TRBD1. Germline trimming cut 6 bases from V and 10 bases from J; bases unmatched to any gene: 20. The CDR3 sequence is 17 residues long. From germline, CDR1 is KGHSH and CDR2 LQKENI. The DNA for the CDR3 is TGTGCCAGCTCGAGGGGGACAGATGCATCAGGATATGGAAAACTGTTTTTT. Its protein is CASSRGTDASGYGKLFF.

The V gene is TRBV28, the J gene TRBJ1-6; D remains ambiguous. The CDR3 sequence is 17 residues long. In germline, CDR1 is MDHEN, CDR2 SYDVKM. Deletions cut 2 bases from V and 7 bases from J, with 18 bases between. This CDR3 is CASSLVGVQRFNSPLHF. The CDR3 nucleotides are TGTGCCAGCAGTTTAGTCGGGGTACAACGTTTCAATTCACCCCTCCACTTT.

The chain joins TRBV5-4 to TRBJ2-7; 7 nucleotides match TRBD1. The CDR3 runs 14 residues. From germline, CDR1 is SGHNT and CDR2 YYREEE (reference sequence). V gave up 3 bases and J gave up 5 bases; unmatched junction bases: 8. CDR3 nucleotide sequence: TGTGCCAGCAGCTGGGGTACAGGGGACCACGAGCAGTACTTC. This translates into CASSWGTGDHEQYF.

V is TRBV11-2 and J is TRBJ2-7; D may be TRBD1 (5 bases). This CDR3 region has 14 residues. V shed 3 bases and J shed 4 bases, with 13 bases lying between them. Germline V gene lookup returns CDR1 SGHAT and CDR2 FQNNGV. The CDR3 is CASSLSGYSYEQYF. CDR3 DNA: TGTGCCAGCAGCTTGTCAGGGTATTCTTACGAGCAGTACTTC.

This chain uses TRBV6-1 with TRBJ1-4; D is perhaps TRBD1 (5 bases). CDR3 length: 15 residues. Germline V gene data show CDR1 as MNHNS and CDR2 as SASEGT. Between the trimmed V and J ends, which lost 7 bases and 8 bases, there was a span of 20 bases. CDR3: CASTRGRGGWEKLFF. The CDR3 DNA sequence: TGTGCCAGCACGCGGGGCCGGGGTGGTTGGGAAAAACTGTTTTTT.